This TCR beta chain was sequenced for a study of OX40 agonist ivuxolimab in advanced cancers. Trimming left V 2 bases short and J 8 bases short, with 10 bases between. The CDR3 spans 12 residues. Per the germline V gene, CDR1 is SGHNT and CDR2 is YYREEE (reference sequence). Study-wide results and caveats: No determination was made of the antigen specificity of the expanded peripheral T cells.

Worth noting for this clone: What it binds is unknown.

Clones were sequenced by immunoSEQ multiplex PCR, and TCRdb holds only the in-frame ones, with some missing. The sample lists 45,000 to 65,000 clones; approximately 91% were seen once. The V gene is TRBV5-4, the J gene TRBJ1-2; D is uncertain. The source of this sequence is an adult with an advanced solid tumor such as melanoma, head and neck, liver or kidney cancer. The material was CD4+ or CD8+ T cells sorted from blood, obtained in a trial of the OX40 agonist ivuxolimab. This CDR3 is CASSLGGEGYTF. The DNA for the CDR3 is TGTGCCAGCAGCTTAGGCGGGGAAGGCTACACCTTC.